This record looks at one T cell receptor beta chain sequence and its context. This clone has more than one count but fewer than ten. Its target antigen remains unknown. The record has no base qualities; no much larger clone is one base away. The data are from a study of beta chain features in type 1 diabetes (dated by TCRdb to between 2018 and 2020). Context from the whole study: Patients and healthy donors did not differ in mean age, gender distribution, total cell number or subset yield. Naive and central memory subsets were obtained from all 28 donors, but regulatory and stem cell-like memory subsets were isolated from only 8 patients and roughly eight healthy donors. A total of roughly 99 million sorted cells were examined across all samples, and the number of cells per subset was strongly correlated with RNA yield. In the study, recently diagnosed type 1 diabetes patients and matched healthy donors were compared on the TCRB repertoires of their sorted circulating CD4+ T cell subsets.

The CDR3 contains 14 residues, cysteine and phenylalanine counted. This entry keeps only the CDR3 DNA: 42 bases, framed from base 1. Unmatched junction bases come to 6, with V trimmed by 6 bases and J by 2 bases. CDR1 and CDR2 are read off the germline V gene as SQVTM and ANQGSEA. Each donor gave one peripheral blood draw, roughly 0.11 L on average, collected into heparinised tubes. Naive, central memory, regulatory and stem cell-like memory CD4+ T cells were sorted on a BD FACSAria II using a panel including CD45RO, CCR7, CD25, CD127, CD95 and CD27. A purity above 98% was achieved for all sorted populations. PBMCs were isolated immediately by Lymphoprep density gradient centrifugation and stained directly without culture. So that batch effects would be minimized, each experiment stained and sorted samples in pairs, pairing one healthy donor with one patient. Points the paper makes about the study in general: Type 1 diabetes patients showed a moderate but significant shortening of TCRB CDR3 length in all four CD4+ subsets. The naive, central memory and regulatory TCRB repertoires appeared to resemble one another more closely among patients than among healthy donors. Because cDNA was sequenced instead of genomic DNA, highly expressing activated cells could be over-represented, though the groups showed no difference in activation or CD3 levels. Shorter templates might be favored by PCR, yet because patient and control samples were amplified and corrected together, any such skew would affect both groups equally. At VDJ recombination sites, patients with type 1 diabetes made fewer insertions and deleted more nucleotides, a pattern implying thymic rearrangement abnormalities. Because the HLA sub-analyses included only small numbers of individuals, any influence of HLA type on TCRB rearrangement was left unresolved.

All of the isolated RNA was reverse transcribed with the High Capacity cDNA Reverse Transcription Kit, so expressed TCRB transcripts were sequenced. Deep immunoSEQ sequencing was applied to naive, central memory and regulatory T cell samples, giving an average of roughly 3.3 million total reads per sample. Sorted cells were lysed in RLT buffer and RNA was extracted with DNase-treated RNeasy Micro or Mini kits, depending on cell number. Each cell subset was processed on its own to prevent cross-contamination, while patient and healthy donor samples were processed together. The immunoSEQ multiplex PCR was used to amplify TCRB sequences from cDNA, yielding 87-bp fragments that span the CDR3 region. The amplicons were sequenced using the Illumina HiSeq platform. The paper's data handling went like this. PCR bias was computationally corrected using synthetic template baselines, reads within Hamming distance 2 were collapsed, and singletons that could not be merged were discarded. By aligning reads against IMGT, V, D and J genes, CDR3 length, and insertions or deletions at six rearrangement sites were assigned. Within each subset, clonotype counts were normalized to sorted cell number, after which true diversity and Gini coefficients were computed with the tcR R package. The overlap coefficient, calculated on TCRB nucleotide sequences, was used to measure repertoire sharing. Out-of-frame TCRB sequences from naive cells were analyzed to stand in for the pre-selection repertoire. The clones in this table, taken by TCRdb from immuneACCESS, are in-frame only. Not every clone is retained; where verified, under half of the shortfall comes from an unresolved V gene, and the cause of the rest is unknown. The D gene and trimming were derived from the DNA, and the V and J assignments and clone size from that table. This sample comprises 330,000 or so clones, around 13% of them detected only once. The leading ten clones occupy around 0.0099% of the sample.

This sequence originates from a woman aged 18 to 35 with type 1 diabetes. The V and J genes are TRBV29-1 and TRBJ1-5, with TRBD1 identical over 8 junction bases. Input material: naive CD4+ T cells from blood. The sample's cell subset or site, from its label and the paper: true naive CD4+ T cells. The DNA sequence is given as TGCAGCGTGTTGGACAGGGATCGCAATCAGCCCCAGCATTTT. Its translation reads: CSVLDRDRNQPQHF.